These 9 T cell receptor beta chains share one sample of origin, sequenced in a study of cytomegalovirus exposure and HLA in healthy donors. The PCR ran on 60 Vbeta and 13 Jbeta primers. Profiling relied on immunoSEQ multiplex PCR, and the TCRdb table lists in-frame clones only, not all of them. This sample has more than 150,000 clones, with over 70% found just once. Material for sequencing was PBMCs. The receptors were sampled from a woman aged 45 to 65 in good health and CMV-seropositive.

On this clone: Relative to the germline gene, one junction end is altered; a read error may explain this. V is TRBV7-7 and J is TRBJ2-5, with a tentative D call TRBD1 (5 bases). The assigned J gene may be wrong: the sequence end matches TRBJ2-7 better. Per germline, CDR1 SSHAT and CDR2 FNYEAQ (reference sequence). This CDR3 contains 13 residues. CDR3 DNA: TGTGCTAGCAGCCCCGAGTTAGGGGCCGAGCAGTACTTC. Residues: CASSPELGAEQYF.

The V call is TRBV30, the J call TRBJ1-2; tentatively, D is TRBD1 (6 bases). The CDR3 is 13 amino acids. Trimming removed 3 bases at V and 4 bases at J, with 12 bases between. CDR1 is GTSNPN and CDR2 is SVGIG in the germline V gene (reference sequence). The CDR3 sequence: CAWSTKGGYGYTF. The CDR3 nucleotides read TGTGCCTGGAGCACAAAAGGGGGCTATGGCTACACCTTC.

V usage is TRBV4-3 and J usage is TRBJ1-4; 9 bases align to TRBD1. J lost 2 bases, V lost 2 bases, and 6 bases had no gene match. The V gene's germline CDR1 is LGHNA and CDR2 YSLEER. The CDR3 spans 17 residues. CDR3 coding DNA: TGCGCCAGCAGCCAAAACAGGGGGCTCGGGACTAATGAAAAACTGTTTTTT. Its translation: CASSQNRGLGTNEKLFF.

The V call is TRBV18, the J call TRBJ2-7; D might be TRBD1 (6 bases). CDR1 is KGHSH and CDR2 is LQKENI in the germline V gene. Trimming took off 6 bases at V and 2 bases at J, with 17 bases between the two ends. The CDR3 totals 15 residues. CDR3 bases: TGTGCCAGCTCTCAACGACAGGACTCAACCTACGAGCAGTACTTC. The encoded protein is CASSQRQDSTYEQYF.

The chain couples TRBV4-3 to TRBJ2-1; D not certain. The CDR3 consists of 17 residues. V lost 0 bases and J 0 bases, leaving 12 bases between the germline ends. The germline CDR1 and CDR2 sequences are LGHNA and YSLEER. The CDR3 loop reads CASSQEPDTNSYNEQFF. The CDR3, as DNA: TGCGCCAGCAGCCAAGAGCCTGACACCAACTCCTACAATGAGCAGTTCTTC.

The genes are TRBV30 and TRBJ1-4; no clear D. CDR3 length: 12 residues. Trimming cost V 5 bases and J 3 bases, with 7 bases left between them. CDR1 and CDR2 from the germline V gene are GTSNPN and SVGIG (reference sequence). The CDR3 region is CAWSVPNEKLFF. The CDR3 DNA reads as TGTGCCTGGTCCGTCCCTAATGAAAAACTGTTTTTT.

A single count supports this clone. The chain joins TRBV10-3 to TRBJ2-3; 7 positions match TRBD1. Germline V lookup: CDR1 ENHRY, CDR2 SYGVKD. CDR3 length: 20 residues. J was trimmed by 5 bases and V by 0 bases; bases with no gene match: 20. This CDR3 is CAISESQGDRASKVRDTQYF. As DNA, the CDR3 is TGTGCCATCAGTGAGTCGCAGGGGGACAGAGCGTCCAAGGTGCGAGATACGCAGTATTTT.

J is TRBJ1-4 and V is TRBV18; TRBD1 is a possible D gene (5 bases). The CDR3 spans 15 residues. Per the germline V gene, CDR1 is KGHSH and CDR2 is LQKENI. With 3 bases removed from V and 7 bases from J, the gap between germline ends came to 15 bases. CDR3 loop: CASSPRGVRGEKLFF. The CDR3 nucleotides are TGTGCCAGCTCACCCCGAGGGGTGCGGGGTGAAAAACTGTTTTTT.

Only one count was recorded for this clone. The rearrangement joins TRBV7-2 to TRBJ1-1; no definite D call. CDR3 length: 16 amino acids. V lost 1 base and J 4 bases, leaving 16 bases between the germline ends. The V gene's germline CDR1 is SGHTA and CDR2 FQGNSA. The CDR3 nucleotides are TGTGCCAGCAGCTTAGTGGCGGGAAGGGTTGGCACTGAAGCTTTCTTT. Translation gives CASSLVAGRVGTEAFF.